The rows below give T cell receptor beta chains drawn from one sample of a study of blood T cell repertoires in COVID-19. Sequencing was performed with immunoSEQ multiplex PCR; in TCRdb, only in-frame clones are kept and a portion is missing. The sample holds approximately 150,000 clones, 80% to 90% seen once. What was sequenced was PBMCs or T cells enriched from blood (not recorded which). These receptors originate from a man between 40 and 49 years old with acute COVID-19. Both conserved end residues are part of each CDR3. A D gene is named only where the DNA matches it firmly. Where a row states a size, it is once, few, many or the class of an expanded clone; other rows omit it.

cdr3_length | d_call | clone_size | j_call | v_call | cdr3_nt | cdr3_aa
11 | NA | NA | TRBJ2-7 | TRBV11-2 | TGTGCCAGCAGCCCCAACTACGAGCAGTACTTC | CASSPNYEQYF
13 | NA | NA | TRBJ2-1 | TRBV3-1/TRBV3-2 | TGTGCCAGCAGCCAAGAGACACCCAATGAGCAGTTCTTC | CASSQETPNEQFF
14 | NA | NA | TRBJ1-6 | TRBV27 | TGTGCCAGCACCAGTTGGGGCAGCGAGAGTCGCCTCCACTTT | CASTSWGSESRLHF
15 | TRBD2 | NA | TRBJ2-1 | TRBV2 | TGTGCCAGCAGTGCGGATAGCGGGGGATACAATGAGCAGTTCTTC | CASSADSGGYNEQFF
14 | TRBD1 | NA | TRBJ2-7 | TRBV28 | TGTGCCAGCAGCCTCCGGACAGGCAGGTACGAGCAGTACTTC | CASSLRTGRYEQYF
15 | NA | NA | TRBJ2-7 | TRBV9 | TGTGCCAGCAGCGTAGGGAACAGGGCCTCCTACGAGCAGTACTTC | CASSVGNRASYEQYF
13 | NA | NA | TRBJ2-3 | TRBV10-3 | TGTGCCATCAGTGAACAGGGAGCAGATACGCAGTATTTT | CAISEQGADTQYF
11 | NA | once | TRBJ2-5 | TRBV20-1 | TGCAGTGCTGGGGGGTCGGAGACCCAGTACTTC | CSAGGSETQYF
13 | NA | once | TRBJ2-7 | TRBV7-2 | TGTGCCAGCAGCCCGGGTCGAAGACTCGAGCAGTACTTC | CASSPGRRLEQYF
15 | NA | NA | TRBJ1-4 | TRBV28 | TGTGCCAGCAGTTTAATGCAGGGGCTGAACGAAAAACTGTTTTTT | CASSLMQGLNEKLFF
16 | TRBD1 | NA | TRBJ2-4 | TRBV28 | TGTGCCTCCTCTTTTAGGGGGCTCGTGGCCAAAAACATTCAGTACTTC | CASSFRGLVAKNIQYF
16 | NA | NA | TRBJ1-6 | TRBV5-4 | TGTGCCAGCAGCTTGGATTTCTTCTCCTATAATTCACCCCTCCACTTT | CASSLDFFSYNSPLHF
14 | TRBD1 | few | TRBJ1-3 | TRBV6-5 | TGTGCCAGCAGACGTGGACAGGGCTCTAACACCATATATTTT | CASRRGQGSNTIYF
11 | NA | NA | TRBJ2-1 | TRBV6-5 | TGTGCCAGCAGCCGTAACTATGAGCAGTTCTTC | CASSRNYEQFF
15 | TRBD1 | NA | TRBJ2-1 | TRBV5-8 | TGTGCCAGCAGCTTAAGCAAGGGGGCGATCAATGAGCAGTTCTTC | CASSLSKGAINEQFF
16 | TRBD2 | NA | TRBJ2-4 | TRBV5-1 | TGCGCCAGCAGCGACGCGGGACTAGCGGGGGGAAACATTCAGTACTTC | CASSDAGLAGGNIQYF
16 | TRBD2 | NA | TRBJ2-2 | TRBV28 | TGTGCCAGCACCCAGGACTGGCGGGAGTTTGGCGGGGAGCTGTTTTTT | CASTQDWREFGGELFF
15 | TRBD2 | NA | TRBJ2-1 | TRBV19 | TGTGCCAGTACCCTACTAGCGGGGGGGGACAATGAGCAGTTCTTC | CASTLLAGGDNEQFF
13 | NA | NA | TRBJ1-1 | TRBV2 | TGTGCCAGTGCAATGGCGCCGGGGACTGAAGCTTTCTTT | CASAMAPGTEAFF
14 | NA | NA | TRBJ1-2 | TRBV3-1/TRBV3-2 | TGTGCCAGCAGCCAAGGAGGGAACAGTTATGGCTACACCTTC | CASSQGGNSYGYTF
15 | NA | NA | TRBJ1-1 | TRBV3-1/TRBV3-2 | TGTGCCAGCAGCCAAGATGCTTCCGGGAACACTGAAGCTTTCTTT | CASSQDASGNTEAFF
13 | NA | medium-sized | TRBJ2-5 | TRBV9 | TGTGCCAGCAGCGTCGGGAGTCCAGGGACCCAGTACTTC | CASSVGSPGTQYF
12 | TRBD1 | NA | TRBJ1-1 | TRBV28 | TGTGCCAGCAGTTTAGCCGACAGGGGAGCTTTCTTT | CASSLADRGAFF
14 | NA | NA | TRBJ1-2 | TRBV3-1/TRBV3-2 | TGTGCCAGCAGCCAAGAGGGCAGGTTGGGTGGCTACACCTTC | CASSQEGRLGGYTF
15 | NA | few | TRBJ1-2 | TRBV6-5 | TGTGCCAGCAGTTACGGTACAGGCCGTTTCTATGGCTACACCTTC | CASSYGTGRFYGYTF
13 | NA | NA | TRBJ1-2 | TRBV6-5 | TGTGCCAGCAGTTCCCGGGGGGGCTATGGCTACACCTTC | CASSSRGGYGYTF
13 | NA | NA | TRBJ1-5 | TRBV11-2 | TGTGCCAGCAGCCCTCAGCGAAATCAGCCCCAGCATTTT | CASSPQRNQPQHF
15 | NA | NA | TRBJ1-6 | TRBV27 | TGTGCCAGCAGTTTAGGGGGCCCCTGGAATTCACCCCTCCACTTT | CASSLGGPWNSPLHF
14 | NA | NA | TRBJ1-1 | TRBV7-2 | TGTGCCAGCAGCGCTAAACAGGAGAACACTGAAGCTTTCTTT | CASSAKQENTEAFF
14 | TRBD1 | NA | TRBJ2-7 | TRBV2 | TGTGCCAGCCGGGACAGGGGCTCCCCGGGACTACCGTACTTC | CASRDRGSPGLPYF
15 | NA | NA | TRBJ1-4 | TRBV5-1 | TGCGCCAGCAGCTTGGTGGCGGGACTTAATGAAAAACTGTTTTTT | CASSLVAGLNEKLFF
14 | NA | NA | TRBJ1-5 | TRBV4-2 | TGTGCCAGCAGCCAAGACCATAGCAATCAGCCCCAGCATTTT | CASSQDHSNQPQHF
14 | NA | NA | TRBJ2-1 | TRBV24-1 | TGTGCCACCAGTGACTCTACAGGGGGGGATGAGCAGTTCTTC | CATSDSTGGDEQFF
14 | TRBD1 | NA | TRBJ1-1 | TRBV18 | TGTGCCAGCTCACCAAACAGGGGGGACACTGAAGCTTTCTTT | CASSPNRGDTEAFF
15 | TRBD1 | few | TRBJ2-2 | TRBV10-1 | TGCGCCAGCAGTGAGGGACAGGGAGGCACCGGGGAGCTGTTTTTT | CASSEGQGGTGELFF
15 | TRBD2 | NA | TRBJ2-7 | TRBV5-8 | TGTGCCAGCGCCTTCGGGACTAGCGGTACCTACGAGCAGTACTTC | CASAFGTSGTYEQYF
15 | NA | NA | TRBJ2-2 | TRBV19 | TGTGCCAGTAGTATAGGGGGCAGGGCGGTCGGGGAGCTGTTTTTT | CASSIGGRAVGELFF
16 | NA | NA | TRBJ1-3 | TRBV18 | TGTGCCAGCTCACCAATTTCAGGGCAAACTGGAAACACCATATATTTT | CASSPISGQTGNTIYF
15 | TRBD2 | NA | TRBJ2-7 | TRBV5-1 | TGCGCCAGCAGCTTTAGCGGGGGGGCCGCCTACGAGCAGTACTTC | CASSFSGGAAYEQYF
16 | NA | many | TRBJ1-1 | TRBV5-4 | TGTGCCAGCAGCCCTGGATGGGGCGGGGTGAACACTGAAGCTTTCTTT | CASSPGWGGVNTEAFF
14 | NA | NA | TRBJ2-7 | TRBV28 | TGTGCCAGCAGTTTATCTAGTGAGGGCTACGAGCAGTACTTC | CASSLSSEGYEQYF
13 | NA | NA | TRBJ1-3 | TRBV2 | TGTGCCAGCAGGGAGGGCTCTGGAAACACCATATATTTT | CASREGSGNTIYF
14 | TRBD2 | NA | TRBJ2-7 | TRBV27 | TGTGCCAGCAGTTCCAAGGGACTAACCTACGAGCAGTACTTC | CASSSKGLTYEQYF
15 | NA | NA | TRBJ1-2 | TRBV27 | TGTGCCAGCAGTTTGGAACAAGGGGAAATTGGAGGCTACACCTTC | CASSLEQGEIGGYTF
13 | NA | NA | TRBJ2-1 | TRBV27 | TGTGCCAGCAGGAATGCCGGGACTAATGAGCAGTTCTTC | CASRNAGTNEQFF
12 | NA | once | TRBJ2-7 | TRBV30 | TGTGCCTGGAGTGGAGCAGGCTATTATCAGTACTTC | CAWSGAGYYQYF
14 | TRBD2 | NA | TRBJ2-1 | TRBV9 | TGTGCCAGCAGCCCGCTAGCGGGAGGCAGTGAGCAGTTCTTC | CASSPLAGGSEQFF
15 | TRBD2 | once | TRBJ2-1 | TRBV27 | TGTGCCAGCAGAATGGGGACTAGCGCCTACAATGAGCAGTTCTTC | CASRMGTSAYNEQFF
16 | TRBD2 | NA | TRBJ2-3 | TRBV7-9 | TGTGCCAGCAGCCTGACTAGCGGAGGGTTCACAGATACGCAGTATTTT | CASSLTSGGFTDTQYF
15 | TRBD1 | NA | TRBJ1-1 | TRBV2 | TGTGCCAGCAACGAACAGGGGATCATGAACACTGAAGCTTTCTTT | CASNEQGIMNTEAFF
14 | TRBD2 | NA | TRBJ2-1 | TRBV29-1 | TGCAGCGTTGTGGGTCTAGCGGGGGGGAATGAGCAGTTCTTC | CSVVGLAGGNEQFF
14 | NA | NA | TRBJ2-7 | TRBV6-5 | TGTGCCAGTCACCGGGAGCTGGGCTCCTACGAGCAGTACTTC | CASHRELGSYEQYF
12 | NA | few | TRBJ2-3 | TRBV19 | TGTGCCAGTAGTATTCCAGGAGATACGCAGTATTTT | CASSIPGDTQYF
14 | TRBD1 | NA | TRBJ2-7 | TRBV19 | TGTGCCAGTAGTACCGACAGGGAATGGGACGAGCAGTACTTC | CASSTDREWDEQYF